Described below is a single TCR beta chain sequence and its context. As originally analysed: Estimation of nucleated cell counts relied on the amplification of reference gene primers. Sequencing used immunoSEQ multiplex PCR; TCRdb keeps in-frame clones, though not all of them. Clone size and V and J calls were adopted from that table, with D and trimming inferred from the DNA. The sample has more than 300,000 clones, under 90% seen once. The data derive from a study of blood T cell repertoires in COVID-19. The overall study: Nucleic acid was either cDNA or gDNA, and it came from T cells, B-cell-depleted T cells, or PBMCs.

Those enrolled, adults aged roughly 18 to 89 years, came from about two dozen US areas. Participants' own reports of clinical history determined their cohort assignment. CDR3 length equals 14 residues. Trimming at V came to 4 bases and at J to 3 bases, leaving 2 bases not matched to a gene. Germline values: CDR1 MNHNY, CDR2 SVGAGI (reference sequence). Sample: PBMCs or T cells enriched from blood (not recorded which). This chain uses TRBV6-6 with TRBJ1-2, with 10 bases lining up with TRBD1. The receptor was isolated from a man aged 25 to 40 who had recovered from COVID-19. The CDR3 region has the DNA TGTGCCAGCAGTTGGGACAGGGGATACTATGGCTACACCTTC. Its translation is CASSWDRGYYGYTF.